Reported below is one TCR beta chain. There is no known antigen for this receptor. Base qualities are not provided; no much larger clone lies one nucleotide away. CDR1 and CDR2 are read off the germline V gene as SQVTM and ANQGSEA. Including cysteine and phenylalanine, the CDR3 has 12 amino acids. Only the CDR3 portion is preserved as DNA: 36 bases, with reading frame beginning at the first base. V was cut back by 1 base and J by 9 bases, leaving a gap of 12 bases between them. These data belong to a study of cytomegalovirus exposure and HLA in healthy donors (dated by TCRdb to about 2017). The study in broad terms: An earlier analysis of approximately 590 of the donors reported approximately 300 Gb of sequence data and 117 million unique TCR beta sequences from about 180 million T cells. Four or five DR-DQ haplotypes were handled as single units for association and clustering because linkage in the cohort was strong. Rather than drawing on any new phenotypic data, the later analysis identified candidate immune exposures from TCR beta sequences and the way those sequences occurred across donors. Among some 400 genotyped donors of the cohort, an average of about 240,000 unique TCR beta nucleotide sequences were sequenced per donor, around 20% of them non-productive. Typing coverage differed by locus: A, B, C, DRB1 and DQB1 were typed in about 620-640 donors, DQA1 in about 500, DPA1 in around 610, and DPB1 in 400 to 490. A separate validation cohort of 90 to 150 different subjects was used in addition to the approximately 610-subject first cohort. The T cell repertoires of roughly 660 subjects were profiled by immunosequencing and related to cytomegalovirus serostatus. In a later genetic analysis, genome-wide SNP genotypes for about 55% of the roughly 700 donors were used, and that subset was treated as a discovery cohort. To predict cytomegalovirus infection status, the study brought together high-throughput TCR immunosequencing, statistical association of individual TCRs with disease status, and machine learning. The aim of the study was to test whether cataloging public T cell receptors could identify signatures of past pathogen exposure. Of the 300 to 500 genotyped donors, 80% to 90% were placed in the genetic ancestry cluster associated with self-reported Caucasian donors. Every repertoire in the discovery cohort had been generated on one and the same sequencing platform. A later analysis re-examined previously published TCR beta repertoires from roughly 720 donors and added high-resolution HLA genotyping to investigate patterns of TCR occurrence. Donor age, sex, ethnicity and CMV serostatus were collected together with the repertoire data. Approximately 310 gigabases of sequencing data and approximately 91 million unique TCR sequences made up an early release that covered fewer than 650 HLA-typed donors. HLA typing included class I and class II loci at four-digit resolution. An earlier analysis of 587 of the donors applied high-throughput TCR beta sequencing to assess whether each TCR beta V gene segment acted as functional or pseudogenic.

Here is what the overall study found, with its caveats: This cohort had only TCR beta chains sequenced, and the lack of alpha or paired-chain data limited which features could be detected. While some public TCRs were present in many individuals, most TCR sequences turned up only very rarely across donors. A further reported finding was that TCR beta sequences accurately predicted the HLA-A and HLA-B alleles for most subjects in the first cohort. V-gene and J-gene trimming of TCR beta chains was associated with a missense DCLRE1C variant in a later genetic analysis, and the association was replicated in an independent cohort. Compared with the approximately 720-donor mean, donors in an Asian-associated ancestry cluster had fewer N-insertions in productive TCRs, according to a later genetic analysis. Three of the identified cytomegalovirus-associated TCR beta chains were confirmed in vitro to be specific for cytomegalovirus antigens. A later analysis found that most CMV-associated TCR beta chains appeared HLA-restricted, with HLA associations seemingly driven largely by CMV exposure. Compared with equally common non-associated chains, HLA-associated TCR beta chains in a later analysis were more clonally expanded and had lower generation probabilities. The authors suggested that the approach could potentially be generalized to other disease states and immunological phenotypes. The earlier analysis of around 600 of the donors excluded 15 to 20 rarely observed V segments, including chromosome 9 orphons, because counts were too low. CMV serostatus was the only immune exposure information available for the cohort. The study listed 164 TCR beta chains as associated with cytomegalovirus. In a later analysis, TCR association rates were found to vary across HLA loci, with the most associated TCRs seen for DRB1 alleles and the fewest for HLA-C alleles. Several of the top co-occurrence clusters appeared to be linked to parvovirus B19, influenza, CMV and Epstein-Barr virus, according to a later analysis. Because the 87-base-pair reads could not distinguish some IMGT-functional V segments, including TRBV6-2 and TRBV6-3, those segments were excluded. In an earlier analysis of some 540 of the donors, most TCR beta V segments appeared in productive rearrangements about 87% or about 30% of the time, broadly matching IMGT annotations. Cytomegalovirus status was reported to be diagnosed by the classifier with high specificity and sensitivity in both the original and validation cohorts. At a false discovery rate of 0.05, a later analysis linked approximately 18,000 TCR beta sequences to specific HLA alleles. The sequencing pipeline was judged likely to have produced a cluster of highly shared sequence variants as a technical artifact. Correlated functional status among segregating V segments might be attributable to linkage disequilibrium, but an unknown experimental factor could not be ruled out. Because HLA typing was missing for some donors at each locus, association tests included only the typed subset. Sequencing depth was assumed to be roughly uniform across donors in the presence/absence analyses, though that assumption may not hold. When HLA alleles, especially DR and DQ, strongly co-occurred, attributing TCR associations to individual alleles was difficult.

The cohort comprised some 700 healthy bone marrow donors. Cohort members were all nominally healthy when sampled, although unrecorded immune exposures were likely present. The donor was CMV seronegative and belonged to the group of around 400 seronegative cohort members. A peripheral blood sample was collected from each donor, and TCR beta sequencing was performed on peripheral blood mononuclear cells. Genomic DNA was extracted from the blood cell samples with the Qiagen DNeasy Blood Extraction Kit. Library generation was performed with the immunoSEQ multiplex PCR assay. A mixture of 60 forward primers for TCR Vbeta segments and 13 reverse primers for TCR Jbeta segments was used in the multiplex PCR. Amplification of the CDR3 region of rearranged TCR beta genes was performed with a multiplex PCR assay on genomic DNA. The Illumina HiSeq System was used to sequence the amplified TCR beta libraries as 87-base-pair reads. Under the source paper's analysis protocol: A later analysis tallied 80 million to 95 million unique TCR beta chains across the 666 repertoires, and approximately 12 million of those chains were shared by two or more donors. To remove PCR and sequencing errors, raw reads were error-corrected and collapsed into unique sequences using a nearest-neighbor algorithm that merged closely related sequences. CDR3 sequences were aligned to IMGT reference sequences to assign V, D and J gene segments. Each retained sequence needed at least a six-nucleotide match to both a V gene segment and a J gene segment. A rearrangement was called productive if the CDR3 had no stop codons and remained in frame with V and J, and every other rearrangement was called non-productive. Following IMGT convention, CDR3 was defined as the stretch from the second conserved V-encoded cysteine to the conserved J-encoded phenylalanine. The earlier analysis of about 530 of the donors excluded any sequence lacking an unambiguous match to a single V gene segment. An earlier analysis of a few hundred of the donors called V segments functional above 56.7% productive rearrangements and segregating when the between-donor standard deviation exceeded 5%. A statistical classification framework was built to diagnose cytomegalovirus status from the catalog of TCR beta chain sequences. In a later analysis, V and J genes were assigned by comparing TCR nucleotide sequences against IMGT/GENE-DB human TR gene sequences. A later analysis assigned CDR3 sequences and most-parsimonious VDJ recombination scenarios with the TCRdist pipeline. In a later analysis, each TCR beta chain was defined by its CDR3 amino acid sequence together with its V-gene family, and reads lacking a unique V-gene family were excluded. A later analysis removed roughly 590 highly shared, low-generation-probability nucleotide sequences to deal with suspected cross-contamination and a sequencing artifact. A later analysis calculated a clonal expansion index for each public chain from normalized within-repertoire ranks of inferred template counts. Generation probabilities in a later analysis came from a VDJ recombination model fitted to out-of-frame rearrangements, and those results were checked against IGoR. Hypergeometric tests were used in a later analysis to score TCR-TCR, TCR-HLA and TCR-CMV co-occurrence, with a repertoire-size bias correction applied to the TCR pairs. A later analysis estimated false discovery rates by permuting HLA or CMV assignments 20 times. In a later analysis, co-occurring TCRs were grouped using DBSCAN, and TCRdist sequence similarity was added for clustering within HLA-allele-positive subsets. Repertoires with fewer than 30,000 or more than 120,000 public chains were left out of co-occurrence clustering, as were about 5 repertoires with anomalous nucleotide sharing. This is the immuneACCESS table as TCRdb keeps it, with only in-frame sequences that have V and J called. A part of the clones is gone; compared with another copy, unresolved V genes explain less than half, and the rest is unexplained. V, J and clone size were drawn from that table, and D and trimming were deduced from the DNA. In all, the sample holds 90,000 to 140,000 clones, and about 81% of those were seen once. The ten largest clones capture around 2.1% of the sample.

Material: PBMCs. This clonotype originated in a man younger than 40 in good health and CMV-seronegative. The receptor chain draws on TRBV29-1 and TRBJ1-1; TRBD1 is a possible D gene, resting on 5 matching bases. The sequenced DNA is TGCAGCGTTGAAGTACAGCAGGGTCAAGCTTTCTTT. Its protein reads: CSVEVQQGQAFF. With all but the CDR3 taken from the reference TRBV29-1 and TRBJ1-1 genes, the full variable domain is: SAVISQKPSRDICQRGTSLTIQCQVDSQVTMMFWYRQQPGQSLTLIATANQGSEATYESGFVIDKFPISRPNLTFSTLTVSNMSPEDSSIYLCSVEVQQGQAFFGQGTRLTVV.